Listed here are 20 T cell receptor beta chains from one sample, sequenced in a study of blood T cell repertoires in COVID-19. Sequenced by immunoSEQ multiplex PCR; TCRdb stores in-frame clones only, minus some. The table has roughly 140,000 clones, roughly 85% seen once. Sequencing was performed on peripheral blood. Source of these receptors: an older man with acute or convalescent COVID-19.

The CDR3 protein is CASSYHRGPGNSPLHF. The CDR3 DNA reads TGTGCCAGCAGCTATCACAGGGGGCCGGGGAATTCACCCCTCCACTTT. The J gene is TRBJ1-6, the V gene TRBV7-9; 9 nucleotides match TRBD1. The CDR3 consists of 16 residues. Germline loops: CDR1 SEHNR, CDR2 FQNEAQ (reference sequence). V trimming: 4 bases; J trimming: 7 bases; junction bases outside the gene matches: 8. Filled out from reference TRBV7-9 and TRBJ1-6, the complete variable domain reads DTGVSQNPRHKITKRGQNVTFRCDPISEHNRLYWYRQTLGQGPEFLTYFQNEAQLEKSRLLSDRFSAERPKGSFSTLEIQRTEQGDSAMYLCASSYHRGPGNSPLHFGNGTRLTVT.

The J gene is TRBJ2-1, the V gene TRBV27; 10 bases map to TRBD2. The trim removed 7 bases at V and 4 bases at J, leaving 7 bases unmatched. CDR1 MNHEY and CDR2 SMNVEV come from the germline V gene (reference sequence). The CDR3 consists of 15 residues. CDR3 loop: CASKMAAGGYNEQFF. DNA of the CDR3: TGTGCCAGCAAGATGGCAGCGGGAGGGTACAATGAGCAGTTCTTC.

With respect to this clone: In the same sample, other DNA sequences code for this CDR3. V is TRBV5-4 and J is TRBJ2-1, with no clear D. The CDR3 contains 15 residues. V was clipped by 0 bases and J by 0 bases, with 7 bases between them. Germline lookup yields CDR1 SGHNT and CDR2 YYREEE (reference sequence). The CDR3 region has the DNA TGTGCCAGCAGCTTGGACTGGAGCTCCTACAATGAGCAGTTCTTC. It yields the protein CASSLDWSSYNEQFF.

The chain employs TRBV5-6 and TRBJ2-3, with 9 nucleotides matching TRBD1. The V segment lost 5 bases and the J segment 0 bases; nucleotides outside the gene matches: 4. The CDR3 has 15 amino acids. Germline V lookup: CDR1 SGHDT, CDR2 YYEEEE. CDR3 loop: CASSWTGDSTDTQYF. The CDR3 DNA is TGTGCCAGCAGTTGGACAGGGGACAGCACAGATACGCAGTATTTT. Full variable domain (outside the CDR3, taken from reference TRBV5-6 and TRBJ2-3): DAGVTQSPTHLIKTRGQQVTLRCSPKSGHDTVSWYQQALGQGPQFIFQYYEEEERQRGNFPDRFSGHQFPNYSSELNVNALLLGDSALYLCASSWTGDSTDTQYFGPGTRLTVL.

The V call is TRBV9, the J call TRBJ1-1, with D perhaps matching TRBD1 (6 bases). Germline CDR1 SGDLS, CDR2 YYNGEE. With 0 bases removed from V and 5 bases from J, the gap between germline ends came to 14 bases. CDR3 length equals 15 residues. The CDR3 region has the DNA TGTGCCAGCAGCGTAGGGGTCAGGGGCGAAACTGAAGCTTTCTTT. Translation: CASSVGVRGETEAFF.

This chain connects TRBV28 to TRBJ1-1, with D possibly matching TRBD1 (6 bases). V shed 5 bases and J shed 3 bases, with 13 bases lying between them. The CDR3 spans 14 residues. The germline V gene encodes CDR1 MDHEN and CDR2 SYDVKM. The CDR3: CASSKGGADTEAFF. CDR3 coding DNA: TGTGCCAGCAGTAAGGGGGGGGCCGACACTGAAGCTTTCTTT.

V gene TRBV12-3 or TRBV12-4 combines with J gene TRBJ2-2, with TRBD1 identical over 9 bases. The CDR3 covers 13 residues. J gave up 3 bases and V 8 bases, and 1 base lay outside the gene matches. CDR3 DNA sequence: TGTGCCAGCTGGACAGGGGACACCGGGGAGCTGTTTTTT. Encoded protein: CASWTGDTGELFF.

The CDR3 protein is CASSNIHGSGNTEAFF. CDR3 nucleotide sequence: TGTGCCAGCAGCAATATACACGGGAGCGGGAACACTGAAGCTTTCTTT. This sequence joins TRBV7-9 and TRBJ1-1; D remains unclear. Germline V gene sequence: CDR1 SEHNR, CDR2 FQNEAQ (reference sequence). Deletions cut 5 bases from V and 1 base from J, with 17 bases between. This CDR3 region has 16 residues.

The J gene is TRBJ2-7, the V gene TRBV28; 13 bases map to TRBD2. Looked up from germline, CDR1 is MDHEN and CDR2 is SYDVKM. Trimming cost V 0 bases and J 7 bases; bases outside gene matches: 9. CDR3 length: 17 amino acids. DNA for the CDR3: TGTGCCAGCAGTTTATGGTCACTAGCGGGAGGGCCGGGGGAGCAGTACTTC. Its translation is CASSLWSLAGGPGEQYF.

This chain connects TRBV5-1 to TRBJ2-1; 12 bases agree with TRBD1. Trimming cost V 1 base and J 10 bases; bases outside gene matches: 9. Per the germline V gene, CDR1 is SGHRS and CDR2 is YFSETQ. This CDR3 spans 16 amino acids. CDR3 protein: CASSLRSGTGGREQFF. CDR3 sequence (DNA): TGCGCCAGCAGCTTGCGGTCCGGGACAGGGGGCAGGGAGCAGTTCTTC.

V and J are TRBV7-3 and TRBJ2-1, with unresolved D. V shed 1 base and J shed 1 base, with 8 bases lying between them. CDR3 length: 15 residues. Germline V lookup: CDR1 SGHTA, CDR2 FQGTGA. CDR3 DNA: TGTGCCAGCAGCTTAAGCTCGGGTTCCTACAATGAGCAGTTCTTC. The encoded protein is CASSLSSGSYNEQFF.

The CDR3: CASSLGRAEQYF. The DNA of the CDR3 is TGCGCCAGCAGCTTGGGGAGGGCCGAGCAGTACTTC. This chain links TRBV5-1 with TRBJ2-7; D is perhaps TRBD2 (6 bases). The germline V and J ends were trimmed by 0 bases and 6 bases, with 7 bases remaining between them. CDR3 length: 12 amino acids. Germline CDR1 SGHRS, CDR2 YFSETQ.

Note on this clone: At one end the junction does not follow the germline gene, possibly because of a read error. The genes are TRBV7-7 and TRBJ2-1; D may be TRBD1 (5 bases). Germline V gene data show CDR1 as SSHAT and CDR2 as FNYEAQ (reference sequence). The CDR3 has 15 amino acids. CDR3: CASSTDILSYNEQFF. CDR3 nucleotides: TGTGCTAGCAGCACGGACATACTCTCCTACAATGAGCAGTTCTTC.

The V call is TRBV19, the J call TRBJ1-1; 7 bases agree with TRBD1. Trimming took 2 bases from V and 2 from J; bases not matched to a gene: 8. The CDR3 spans 16 residues. Germline V gene sequence: CDR1 LNHDA, CDR2 SQIVND (reference sequence). The CDR3: CASSIIRGMLNTEAFF. The CDR3 DNA sequence: TGTGCCAGTAGTATAATCAGGGGGATGTTAAACACTGAAGCTTTCTTT.

The chain uses TRBV29-1 and TRBJ2-3, with 7 bases fitting TRBD1. Germline lookup yields CDR1 SQVTM and CDR2 ANQGSEA. This CDR3 is built from 12 residues. Germline trimming cut 5 bases from V and 4 bases from J; bases unmatched to any gene: 3. Here the CDR3 reads CSVSGTADTQYF. The CDR3 region has the DNA TGCAGCGTTTCCGGGACAGCAGATACGCAGTATTTT.

This clone was detected only a few times. The chain carries TRBV7-9 and TRBJ1-4; TRBD1 matches at 8 bases. Trimming removed 3 bases from V and 7 bases from J; junction bases left unmatched: 10. This CDR3 contains 16 residues. Per the germline V gene, CDR1 is SEHNR and CDR2 is FQNEAQ (reference sequence). In nucleotides, the CDR3 is TGTGCCAGCAGCTTTAGGAACCAGGGGGCGGCTGAAAAACTGTTTTTT. Protein product: CASSFRNQGAAEKLFF.

The chain is built from TRBV5-8 and TRBJ1-2; D unresolved. The V gene's germline CDR1 is SGHTS and CDR2 YDEGEE. V shed 0 bases and J shed 5 bases, with 5 bases lying between them. The CDR3 contains 12 residues. The CDR3 nucleotides read TGTGCCAGCAGCTTGGCCCTTTATGGCTACACCTTC. This translates into CASSLALYGYTF.

This clone was counted between two and nine times. The chain combines TRBV27 with TRBJ1-1; 9 bases match TRBD1. Germline V gives CDR1 MNHEY, CDR2 SMNVEV (reference sequence). The trim removed 6 bases at V and 4 bases at J, leaving 15 bases unmatched. CDR3 size: 17 residues. The CDR3 DNA sequence: TGTGCCAGCAGCCAAGGGACAGGGAGACGTTGGGGCACTGAAGCTTTCTTT. Amino acid sequence: CASSQGTGRRWGTEAFF.

J is TRBJ2-6 and V is TRBV6-6; no reliable D call. This CDR3 spans 11 amino acids. In germline, CDR1 is MNHNY, CDR2 SVGAGI (reference sequence). V was cut by 7 bases and J by 4 bases, with 2 bases left in between. The CDR3 here is CASTGANVLTF. The CDR3 coding sequence is TGTGCCAGCACAGGGGCCAACGTCCTGACTTTC.

The chain's CDR3 is CASSLRPGTGGYNEQFF. CDR3 DNA sequence: TGTGCCAGCAGCTTAAGACCCGGGACAGGGGGTTACAATGAGCAGTTCTTC. The rearrangement joins TRBV7-8 to TRBJ2-1, with TRBD1 identical over 11 bases. Germline CDR1 is SGHVS and CDR2 is FQNEAQ. V lost 2 bases, J lost 4 bases, and 7 bases stayed unmatched. The CDR3 contains 17 residues.